Here is one TCR beta chain with its context. The data originate from a study of CD8 T cells in Susac syndrome. RNA was extracted with the RNeasy kit, and a quantity of about 0.45 to 1 ug was reverse transcribed using random hexamers. Amplification of TCR beta CDR3 was carried out by immunoSEQ multiplex PCR, which covered 54 Vbeta and 13 Jbeta segments. TCRdb called the immunoSEQ multiplex PCR reads again in MiXCR, with one record for every CDR3 protein. The sample gives about 280,000 distinct CDR3 sequences, approximately 85% of which show up once; around 0.12% is in the top ten. TCR beta sequencing covered blood CD8+ and CD4+ T cells. It was negative isolation that provided the CD8+ and CD4+ T cells, whereas TEMRA cells were enriched by FACS. The sequenced sample was CD8+ T cells from PBMCs. This receptor was obtained from a human donor with multiple sclerosis.

CDR3 amino acids: CATSRGENRPPYEQYF. The CDR3 DNA follows: TGTGCCACCAGCAGAGGGGAGAACAGACCTCCCTACGAGCAGTACTTC. The chain combines TRBV15 with TRBJ2-7, with a tentative D call TRBD2 (5 bases). The CDR3 totals 16 residues. The V gene's germline CDR1 is LNHNV and CDR2 YYDKDF (reference sequence). V was cut by 1 base and J by 2 bases, with 15 bases left in between.